This T cell receptor (beta chain) derives from a study of blood T cell repertoires in COVID-19. Study information: Specimens from acute and convalescent COVID-19 originated in the United States, Italy and Spain. The analysed material was cDNA or gDNA that came from T cells, B-cell-depleted T cells, or PBMCs.

During active infection, Seattle patients enrolled and were then monitored through disease. Per the original methods: Researchers report that nucleated cell counts were estimated from reference gene primer amplification. Profiling relied on immunoSEQ multiplex PCR, and the TCRdb table lists in-frame clones only, not all of them. That table is the source of V, J and clone size, and D and trimming were worked out from the DNA. The sample lists about 80,000 clones; over 75% were seen once. The CDR3 consists of 14 residues. Trimming took 5 bases from V and 4 from J; bases not matched to a gene: 6. CDR1 and CDR2 (germline): MNHEY, SVGAGI.

Specimen: peripheral blood. This rearrangement joins TRBV6-5 to TRBJ1-1; 8 bases line up with TRBD1. This receptor was taken from a man aged 45-65 years with COVID-19, enrolled during active disease. CDR3 sequence (DNA): TGTGCCAGCAGTACGGCGACAGGGGCCACTGAAGCTTTCTTT. Translation gives CASSTATGATEAFF.